This T cell receptor (beta chain) was recovered during a study of T-cell memory formation after mild COVID-19. About the study: Among the donors, TCR clusters were largely specific to each donor. General observations from the study: Among clones contracting day 15 to 85, CD4/CD8 was balanced, whereas later expanders leaned CD4+. There was no confirmation that second-wave clones peaking on day 37 were SARS-CoV-2 specific.

As for this clonotype: What it binds is not known.

Barcoded TCR alpha and TCR beta cDNA libraries with UMIs came from 5'RACE using constant-segment primers. Each CDR3 protein is one row after TCRdb ran MiXCR on the 5' RACE reads. The table has roughly 550,000 distinct CDR3 sequences, roughly 20% seen once; the top ten hold approximately 13%. V was pared by 0 bases and J by 3 bases, with 10 bases between. CDR1 SGHRS and CDR2 YFSETQ come from the germline V gene. CDR3 length: 14 amino acids. Sequencing was performed on PBMCs or a T cell subset sorted from them (not recorded which). The TCR sequence derives from an adult woman who had mild COVID-19 (a few samples of this study predate the infection). Cell type and time point are not known. This sequence joins TRBV5-1 and TRBJ2-7; D remains ambiguous. The chain's CDR3 is CASSLGSPLYEQYF. CDR3 bases: TGCGCCAGCAGCTTGGGAAGTCCTCTCTACGAGCAGTACTTC.